The 25 T cell receptor beta chains reported below all come from one sample, sequenced in a study of cytomegalovirus exposure and HLA in healthy donors. The PCR contained 60 Vbeta and 13 Jbeta primers. Generated by immunoSEQ multiplex PCR, the TCRdb table keeps only in-frame clones and is missing some. Among under 250,000 clones, approximately 88% were seen once, and the ten largest hold over 0.65%. Sequencing was carried out using PBMCs. These receptors originate from a boy younger than 10 in good health and CMV-seronegative.

The chain is built from TRBV15 and TRBJ1-1, with 7 bases lining up with TRBD1. CDR1 is LNHNV and CDR2 is YYDKDF in the germline V gene (reference sequence). CDR3 length equals 16 residues. V was clipped by 0 bases and J by 3 bases; unmatched bases: 7. As DNA, the CDR3 is TGTGCCACCAGCAGAGATTACAGGGGATTGTACACTGAAGCTTTCTTT. Translating gives CATSRDYRGLYTEAFF.

The chain uses TRBV2 and TRBJ2-3; 12 bases match TRBD2. Unmatched junction bases numbered 19, after V lost 11 bases and J lost 4 bases. CDR3 length equals 18 residues. CDR1 and CDR2 from the germline V gene are SNHLY and FYNNEI. The CDR3 DNA sequence: TGTGCCGAACCGGGGTGGCTAGCGGGGGGGGCAGGAGCAGATACGCAGTATTTT. Protein: CAEPGWLAGGAGADTQYF.

The V gene is TRBV11-2, the J gene TRBJ2-7; 10 bases fit TRBD2. The germline V gene has CDR1 SGHAT and CDR2 FQNNGV. V was pared by 8 bases and J by 6 bases, with 10 bases of the junction left unmatched. The CDR3 length is 14 residues. CDR3 amino acids: CASRPSGRDGEQYF. CDR3 nucleotides: TGTGCCAGCCGTCCCAGCGGGAGGGATGGCGAGCAGTACTTC.

Details on this clone: This CDR3 fails to terminate in the conserved phenylalanine or tryptophan, so it likely reflects a read error. The CDR3 spells CASSTGGNYTS. The CDR3 region has the DNA TGTGCCAGCAGCACCGGGGGGAACTACACCTCC. This chain joins TRBV7-6 and TRBJ1-2, with D possibly matching TRBD1 (5 bases). Germline values: CDR1 SGHVS, CDR2 FNYEAQ. Trimming pared 5 bases from V and 10 bases from J, leaving 11 bases between. The CDR3 runs 11 residues.

The chain is built from TRBV6-5 and TRBJ2-1; no reliable D call. The CDR3 has 14 residues. V gave up 4 bases and J gave up 0 bases, with 7 bases separating them. Germline loops: CDR1 MNHEY, CDR2 SVGAGI. The DNA for the CDR3 is TGTGCCAGCAGTTCGCGGCCCTCCTACAATGAGCAGTTCTTC. As protein: CASSSRPSYNEQFF.

The rearrangement joins TRBV13 to TRBJ2-7; no definite D call. V dropped 0 bases and J dropped 5 bases, with 11 bases sitting between them. Germline V CDR1 and CDR2: PRHDT, FYEKMQ (reference sequence). The CDR3 is made up of 14 amino acids. CDR3 coding DNA: TGTGCCAGCAGCTTAGGTTCCACGGGTAACGAGCAGTACTTC. Its protein is CASSLGSTGNEQYF.

In this sample, this clone turned up a few times. The chain uses TRBV30 and TRBJ1-1; D not certain. The CDR3 contains 13 residues. The V gene's germline CDR1 is GTSNPN and CDR2 SVGIG (reference sequence). V lost 4 bases and J 1 base, leaving 10 bases between the germline ends. The DNA of the CDR3 is TGTGCCTGGACCCCTAGTAGGAACACTGAAGCTTTCTTT. This codes for CAWTPSRNTEAFF.

The rearrangement joins TRBV19 to TRBJ1-3, with TRBD1 identical over 7 bases. CDR1 LNHDA and CDR2 SQIVND come from the germline V gene (reference sequence). V trimming: 10 bases; J trimming: 2 bases; junction bases outside the gene matches: 8. The CDR3 loop spans 14 amino acids. This chain's CDR3 is CATNRQGPGNTIYF. CDR3 sequence (DNA): TGTGCCACCAACCGACAGGGACCTGGAAACACCATATATTTT. The full variable domain, with the rest looked up from reference TRBV19 and TRBJ1-3, is DGGITQSPKYLFRKEGQNVTLSCEQNLNHDAMYWYRQDPGQGLRLIYYSQIVNDFQKGDIAEGYSVSREKKESFPLTVTSAQKNPTAFYLCATNRQGPGNTIYFGEGSWLTVV.

The J gene is TRBJ2-3, the V gene TRBV9; 14 bases match TRBD2. The J segment lost 8 bases and the V segment lost 1 base, leaving 12 bases of the junction unmatched. The germline gives CDR1 SGDLS, CDR2 YYNGEE. The CDR3 contains 18 residues. In DNA, the CDR3 is TGTGCCAGCAGCGTACGCCTGATTGGGACTAGCGGGGGAACTACGCAGTATTTT. This gives the protein CASSVRLIGTSGGTTQYF.

This chain joins TRBV27 and TRBJ2-1, with TRBD2 matching over 12 bases. Germline V CDR1 and CDR2: MNHEY, SMNVEV (reference sequence). Losses at the gene ends were 2 bases for V and 9 bases for J; bases not matched to a gene: 2. This CDR3 contains 14 residues. CDR3 DNA: TGTGCCAGCAGTTTAACTAGCGGGAGGTTTGAGCAGTTCTTC. This codes for CASSLTSGRFEQFF.

This clone was observed a few times. The chain carries TRBV14 and TRBJ1-1; 9 bases agree with TRBD1. V dropped 4 bases and J dropped 6; count of bases not matched to a gene: 6. CDR1 is SGHDN, CDR2 FVKESK, per germline. This CDR3 region has 14 residues. This chain's CDR3 is CASSPGQGYSEAFF. The CDR3 DNA sequence: TGTGCCAGCAGCCCGGGACAGGGTTACTCTGAAGCTTTCTTT.

The CDR3 is CASSYWDGGKTEAFF. In nucleotides, the CDR3 is TGTGCCAGCAGTTACTGGGATGGGGGCAAGACCGAAGCTTTCTTT. J is TRBJ1-1 and V is TRBV6-5; maybe TRBD1 (6 bases). This CDR3 is 15 amino acids long. CDR1 MNHEY and CDR2 SVGAGI come from the germline V gene. The V end was cut by 1 base, the J end by 8 bases, with 17 bases between.

The rearrangement uses TRBV27 and TRBJ2-6; D gene unclear. Trimming cost V 3 bases and J 4 bases, with 4 bases left between them. The CDR3 is made up of 13 amino acids. From germline, CDR1 is MNHEY and CDR2 SMNVEV (reference sequence). CDR3 coding DNA: TGTGCCAGCAGTTTGAGAGGGGCCAACGTCCTGACTTTC. Amino acids: CASSLRGANVLTF.

CDR3 amino acids: CASAGETQYF. DNA of the CDR3: TGTGCTAGTGCGGGGGAGACCCAGTACTTC. The rearrangement links TRBV12-5 to TRBJ2-5; D is possibly TRBD2 (5 bases). Looked up from germline, CDR1 is LGHNT and CDR2 is FRNRAP. The CDR3 has 10 amino acids. Between the trimmed V and J ends, which lost 7 bases and 5 bases, there was a span of 5 bases.

The chain links TRBV14 to TRBJ2-2; a possible D gene is TRBD1 (5 bases). V lost 1 base and J lost 1, with 10 bases in between. The CDR3 is 16 amino acids. Germline values: CDR1 SGHDN, CDR2 FVKESK. CDR3 sequence (DNA): TGTGCCAGCAGCCAAGTACTGGGGCTGAACACCGGGGAGCTGTTTTTT. Translated, it gives CASSQVLGLNTGELFF. Looking up the rest from reference TRBV14 and TRBJ2-2 gives the full variable domain: EAGVTQFPSHSVIEKGQTVTLRCDPISGHDNLYWYRRVMGKEIKFLLHFVKESKQDESGMPNNRFLAERTGGTYSTLKVQPAELEDSGVYFCASSQVLGLNTGELFFGEGSRLTVL.

The sample holds one count of this clone. The chain recombines TRBV19 with TRBJ1-6; TRBD1 is a possible D gene (5 bases). Trimming removed 7 bases at V and 10 bases at J, with 23 bases between. The CDR3 loop spans 16 amino acids. Germline assignment: CDR1 LNHDA and CDR2 SQIVND (reference sequence). The DNA of the CDR3 is TGTGCCAGTATGGGGGGGGACCGCGGTCGTGGGTCACCCCTCCACTTT. Its translation: CASMGGDRGRGSPLHF.

About this clone: The junction shows a germline mismatch at one end, possibly a read error. The J gene is TRBJ2-2, the V gene TRBV7-7; D not certain. The CDR3 contains 14 residues. CDR1 and CDR2 (germline): SSHAT, FNYEAQ (reference sequence). The CDR3 sequence is CASSQTIYTGELFF. As DNA, the CDR3 is TGTGCTAGCAGCCAAACTATCTACACCGGGGAGCTGTTTTTT.

The chain links TRBV4-1 to TRBJ2-1, with TRBD2 matching over 9 bases. Unmatched junction bases numbered 5, after V lost 1 base and J lost 4 bases. The CDR3 runs 16 residues. Germline V gene lookup returns CDR1 MGHRA and CDR2 YSYEKL. In DNA form, the CDR3 reads TGCGCCAGCAGCCAAGCTAGCGGGAACCTTTACAATGAGCAGTTCTTC. It codes for CASSQASGNLYNEQFF.

V usage is TRBV28 and J usage is TRBJ1-1; 9 bases line up with TRBD1. V trimming: 8 bases; J trimming: 5 bases; junction bases outside the gene matches: 3. The CDR3 is made up of 12 amino acids. From germline, CDR1 is MDHEN and CDR2 SYDVKM. The CDR3 DNA reads TGTGCCAGCCTACAGGGGGCAACTGAAGCTTTCTTT. This translates into CASLQGATEAFF.

The chain carries TRBV23-1 and TRBJ1-2; 10 nucleotides align to TRBD1. TRBV23-1 is an ORF, and what it does is uncertain. The trim removed 8 bases at V and 2 bases at J, leaving 8 bases unmatched. CDR3 size: 15 residues. DNA of the CDR3: TGCGCCAGCGGACAGGGGGGAGAGGCCAACTATGGCTACACCTTC. Its protein is CASGQGGEANYGYTF.

This clone was counted a few times. The V call is TRBV10-1, the J call TRBJ1-1; D gene uncertain. Germline CDR1 is WNHNN and CDR2 is SYGVQD (reference sequence). CDR3 size: 13 residues. The CDR3 bases are TGCGCTCCACTAGTACCGCTGAACACTGAAGCTTTCTTT. The encoded protein is CAPLVPLNTEAFF.

The chain links TRBV5-6 to TRBJ1-1; TRBD1 might be the D (6 bases). V lost 5 bases, J lost 7 bases, and 18 bases lay in between. Germline assignment: CDR1 SGHDT and CDR2 YYEEEE. This CDR3 comprises 14 residues. CDR3 nucleotides: TGTGCCAGCAGTTCCGCCGGGACACAGAGTGAAGCTTTCTTT. It translates to CASSSAGTQSEAFF.

CDR3 loop: CASSLSGNSYNEQFF. CDR3 coding DNA: TGTGCCAGCAGCCTGTCAGGGAATTCCTACAATGAGCAGTTCTTC. This chain joins TRBV27 and TRBJ2-1; tentatively, D is TRBD1 (5 bases). V was cut by 6 bases and J by 1 base, with 13 bases left in between. Germline V lookup: CDR1 MNHEY, CDR2 SMNVEV (reference sequence). The CDR3 length is 15 residues.

J is TRBJ2-1 and V is TRBV28; D may be TRBD2 (7 bases). The germline CDR1 and CDR2 sequences are MDHEN and SYDVKM. This CDR3 spans 13 amino acids. The V gene lost 4 bases and the J gene lost 8 bases, with 12 bases spanning the gap. CDR3 sequence reads: CASSSPGGHEQFF. The DNA for the CDR3 is TGTGCCAGCAGTTCTCCGGGGGGCCATGAGCAGTTCTTC.

The chain joins TRBV2 to TRBJ2-1; a possible D gene is TRBD2 (6 bases). The germline V gene encodes CDR1 SNHLY and CDR2 FYNNEI. This CDR3 is 15 amino acids long. Trimming stripped 5 bases from V and 1 base from J, with 12 bases between. The CDR3 region is CASSQRAQSYNEQFF. Written as DNA, the CDR3 is TGTGCCAGCAGTCAGCGGGCCCAGTCCTACAATGAGCAGTTCTTC.